Listed below are T cell receptor beta chains from one sample, sequenced in a study of response to subunit inactivated influenza vaccine. MiXCR, run by TCRdb on the RT-PCR reads, gives a single entry per CDR3 protein. The top ten clones hold approximately 12% of a sample with 500,000 or so distinct CDR3 sequences, roughly 11% of them seen once. The sequenced sample was PBMCs from blood, obtained about 6 weeks after vaccination. The receptor set was obtained from a man over 45 who received an inactivated influenza vaccine. CDR3s include the opening cysteine and the closing phenylalanine or tryptophan.

j_call	v_call	cdr3_length	cdr3_aa
TRBJ2-1	TRBV4-2	17	CASSQGQGLAGNNEQFF
TRBJ2-7	TRBV10-3	16	CAISEWGQDKSYEQYF
TRBJ2-5	TRBV5-1	14	CASSKSDRGETQYF
TRBJ2-7	TRBV5-6	15	CASSGPGVPSYEQYF
TRBJ1-2	TRBV12-3/TRBV12-4	14	CASSLNPGPYGYTF
TRBJ1-4	TRBV7-9	14	CASSLGQGDEKLFF
TRBJ2-7	TRBV28	14	CASRLTGGSYEQYF
TRBJ2-3	TRBV7-2	17	CASSLGGGRYGGRTQYF
TRBJ1-2	TRBV2	15	CASSQQGPANYGYTF
TRBJ2-7	TRBV4-1	15	CASSQNPDVSYEQYF
TRBJ1-2	TRBV12-3/TRBV12-4	12	CASRRDRASYTF
TRBJ2-2	TRBV9	15	CASSVDEGWTGELFF
TRBJ2-2	TRBV5-1	15	CASSATGVYTGELFF
TRBJ2-2	TRBV12-3/TRBV12-4	15	CASRLGQAGTGELFF
TRBJ2-1	TRBV10-3	15	CAISEAVRVGNEQFF
TRBJ1-6	TRBV10-3	18	CAISEPSFGASRNSPLHF
TRBJ2-2	TRBV5-1	15	CASSYHQGFTGELFF
TRBJ2-1	TRBV20-1	22	CSARGQGLRTSGRSSSYNEQFF
TRBJ2-3	TRBV6-5	16	CASSSAQTPRGDTQYF
TRBJ1-4	TRBV11-2	15	CASSTSRGTNEKLFF
TRBJ2-5	TRBV3-1	15	CASSLRNSGGETQYF
TRBJ2-4	TRBV6-2/TRBV6-3	14	CASSSSGAKNIQYF
TRBJ1-1	TRBV5-1	15	CASSLSAGWNTEAFF
TRBJ2-1	TRBV4-3	14	CASSPTRTYNEQFF
TRBJ2-7	TRBV5-6	15	CASSSGFGVSYEQYF
TRBJ2-1	TRBV3-1	12	CASSPGVEKRVF
TRBJ2-3	TRBV12-3/TRBV12-4	15	CASSLVRGASDTQYF
TRBJ1-4	TRBV20-1	13	CSAISGTIEKLFF
TRBJ2-1	TRBV9	13	CASSELESNEQFF
TRBJ1-4	TRBV7-8	17	CASTSLDPGQPNEKLFF
TRBJ2-5	TRBV29-1	14	CSVGSWEGPGTQYF
TRBJ1-2	TRBV20-1	16	CSARASGTGGNYGYTF
TRBJ2-7	TRBV6-5	11	CASSYLGEQYF
TRBJ2-2	TRBV5-6	16	CASSLGQRTNTGELFF
TRBJ1-1	TRBV25-1	12	CASSVGFAEAFF
TRBJ2-3	TRBV5-1	13	CASSMGSSDTQYF
TRBJ1-4	TRBV15	16	CATSRETGRTNEKLFF
TRBJ2-7	TRBV29-1	13	CSVLDSQAYEQYF
TRBJ1-5	TRBV7-8	15	CASSLDRGQSQPQHF
TRBJ1-5	TRBV4-3	15	CASSQDRGLYQPQHF
TRBJ2-5	TRBV9	15	CASSVRTSNQETQYF
TRBJ2-7	TRBV7-2	15	CASSLKFEVIDEQYF
TRBJ2-5	TRBV7-2	14	CASSLTRTQETQYF
TRBJ2-3	TRBV6-2/TRBV6-3	14	CASKVGGSTDTQYF
TRBJ1-2	TRBV6-1	14	CASSEASSNYGYTF
TRBJ1-2	TRBV4-2	12	CASSQGGSGYTF
TRBJ1-1	TRBV3-1	14	CASSQASRRTEAFF